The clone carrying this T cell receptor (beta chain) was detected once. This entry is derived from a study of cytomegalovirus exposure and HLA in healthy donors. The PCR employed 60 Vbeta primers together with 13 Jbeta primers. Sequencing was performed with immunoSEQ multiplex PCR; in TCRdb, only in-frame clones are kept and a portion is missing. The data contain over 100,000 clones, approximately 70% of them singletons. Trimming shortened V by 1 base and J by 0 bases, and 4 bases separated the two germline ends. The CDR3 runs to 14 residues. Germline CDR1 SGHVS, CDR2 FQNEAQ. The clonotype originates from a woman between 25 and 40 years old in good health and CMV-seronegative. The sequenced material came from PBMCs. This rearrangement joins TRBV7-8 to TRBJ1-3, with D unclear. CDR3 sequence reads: CASSLGYSGNTIYF. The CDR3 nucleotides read TGTGCCAGCAGCTTAGGCTACTCTGGAAACACCATATATTTT. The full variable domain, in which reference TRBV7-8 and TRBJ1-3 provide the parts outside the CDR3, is GAGVSQSPRYKVAKRGQDVALRCDPISGHVSLFWYQQALGQGPEFLTYFQNEAQLDKSGLPSDRFFAERPEGSVSTLKIQRTQQEDSAVYLCASSLGYSGNTIYFGEGSWLTVV.